This T cell receptor (beta chain) was retrieved from a study of blood T cells in healthy people across ages. It was with a sample-barcoded 5' primer and a J-beta primer mix that a second PCR of about 7 to 12 cycles was run. Each cDNA molecule was tagged by a template-switch adaptor that had 12 random nucleotides. No fewer than 3 million CDR3-containing paired-end reads came from each sample. TCRdb recomputed calls from the 5' RACE reads with MiXCR, one row per CDR3 protein. The table includes 1.4 million to 1.5 million distinct CDR3 sequences, around 39% detected once. Trimming removed 3 bases at V and 3 bases at J, with 12 bases between. The CDR3 contains 15 residues. Per germline, CDR1 SGHAT and CDR2 FQNNGV. Overall study results and limits: Both higher diversity and more naive CD4+ cells marked long-lived donors when set against aged donors.

Per-sample PBMC isolation yielded at least 7 million cells. In the case of this clonotype: Its antigen is as yet unknown.

The sequence was collected from a woman aged 18-30 years in good health. V and J are TRBV11-2 and TRBJ2-4; D call uncertain. Sequencing used blood. Here the CDR3 reads CASSLDRVGKNIQYF. The CDR3, as DNA: TGTGCCAGCAGCTTGGATAGGGTTGGCAAAAACATTCAGTACTTC.